Presented here are 21 T cell receptor beta chains from one specimen sequenced in a study of shared clonotypes between healthy human individuals. This table comes from immunoSEQ multiplex PCR, and its TCRdb copy is limited to in-frame clones, with some not included. The sample lists 2 million to 2.5 million clones; more than 80% were seen once. Sequences were obtained from naive CD4+ T cells from PBMCs. Documented subset: CD45RA+ positively selected. The receptors come from a man aged 18 to 35 in good health. Some clones in this sample may be carry-over from other donors' samples.

The V call is TRBV18, the J call TRBJ1-5, with unresolved D. The V and J ends lost 4 bases and 2 bases respectively, with 12 bases between them. Germline loops: CDR1 KGHSH, CDR2 LQKENI. The CDR3 spans 15 residues. The CDR3 here is CASSQGILGNQPQHF. For the CDR3, the DNA is TGTGCCAGCTCACAGGGCATTCTAGGCAATCAGCCCCAGCATTTT.

The genes are TRBV5-4 and TRBJ2-5; perhaps TRBD2 as D (5 bases). This CDR3 has 14 residues. Trimming pared 1 base from V and 2 bases from J, leaving 9 bases between. Germline V gene sequence: CDR1 SGHNT, CDR2 YYREEE (reference sequence). DNA for the CDR3: TGTGCCAGCAGCTTGAGGCCGGGGCAAGAGACCCAGTACTTC. Translating it yields CASSLRPGQETQYF.

The chain employs TRBV30 and TRBJ2-5, with D possibly TRBD2 on 5 matching bases. CDR3 length equals 11 residues. Trimming removed 4 bases from V and 7 bases from J, with 10 bases in between. Germline V gene data show CDR1 as GTSNPN and CDR2 as SVGIG (reference sequence). The CDR3 region is CAWTEGRTQYF. The CDR3 nucleotides are TGTGCCTGGACCGAAGGGAGGACCCAGTACTTC. Together with reference TRBV30 and TRBJ2-5, the CDR3 gives the full variable domain: SQTIHQWPATLVQPVGSPLSLECTVEGTSNPNLYWYRQAAGRGLQLLFYSVGIGQISSEVPQNLSASRPQDRQFILSSKKLLLSDSGFYLCAWTEGRTQYFGPGTRLLVL.

The sample holds one count of this clone. The DNA for the CDR3 is TGTGCCAGCTCACCAAGAGTTGCAGGGGAGGATGAGCAGTTCTTC. Translated, it gives CASSPRVAGEDEQFF. V and J are TRBV18 and TRBJ2-1; the D call may be TRBD1 or TRBD2 (6 bases each). Germline V gene lookup returns CDR1 KGHSH and CDR2 LQKENI. There are 15 residues in the CDR3. V lost 2 bases and J 8 bases, leaving 16 bases between the germline ends.

About this clone itself: This CDR3 is also generated by other DNA sequences in the sample. This chain links TRBV27 with TRBJ2-7; perhaps TRBD1 as D (6 bases). Germline CDR1 MNHEY, CDR2 SMNVEV (reference sequence). The V end lost 2 bases, the J end lost 1 base, and 9 bases lay between the germline ends. CDR3 size: 14 residues. The CDR3 protein is CASSLRTGSYEQYF. The CDR3 nucleotides are TGTGCCAGCAGTTTACGTACAGGGTCCTACGAGCAGTACTTC.

This clone was detected only once. The V and J genes are TRBV25-1 and TRBJ2-5; 10 nucleotides agree with TRBD2. The junction had 11 bases not matched to a gene; V was cut back by 9 bases and J by 4 bases. The CDR3 has 15 residues. Germline-derived CDR1 and CDR2 are MGHDK and SYGVNS. CDR3 protein: CASRGAGGPVETQYF. The CDR3 DNA reads TGTGCCAGTAGGGGAGCGGGAGGGCCAGTAGAGACCCAGTACTTC.

This rearrangement joins TRBV6-5 to TRBJ2-7, with 7 bases aligning to TRBD2. The germline CDR1 and CDR2 sequences are MNHEY and SVGAGI. The CDR3 loop spans 16 amino acids. The ends lost 0 bases at V and 3 bases at J; junction bases unmatched: 8. CDR3 residues: CASSYSSGGGVYEQYF. CDR3 in DNA: TGTGCCAGCAGTTACTCGTCCGGGGGAGGGGTCTACGAGCAGTACTTC.

V gene TRBV9 combines with J gene TRBJ2-5; TRBD2 is a possible D gene (6 bases). Germline lookup yields CDR1 SGDLS and CDR2 YYNGEE. Trimming took 4 bases from V and 5 from J, leaving 12 bases between them. The CDR3 loop spans 13 amino acids. CDR3 loop: CASSPSGPETQYF. The CDR3 nucleotides are TGTGCCAGCAGCCCAAGCGGGCCGGAGACCCAGTACTTC.

The chain has TRBV4-3 and TRBJ2-5, with 8 bases that match TRBD1. The CDR3 runs to 15 residues. CDR1 and CDR2 (germline): LGHNA, YSLEER. V dropped 1 base and J dropped 4; count of bases not matched to a gene: 5. The CDR3 spells CASSQGTGMGETQYF. The CDR3, as DNA: TGCGCCAGCAGCCAAGGGACAGGGATGGGAGAGACCCAGTACTTC.

The V and J genes are TRBV19 and TRBJ2-1; D is unclear. Germline V CDR1 and CDR2: LNHDA, SQIVND (reference sequence). The CDR3 runs to 11 residues. Between the trimmed V and J ends, which lost 9 bases and 7 bases, there was a span of 10 bases. The CDR3 region has the DNA TGTGCCAGCCTAGGATGGAATGAGCAGTTCTTC. Protein: CASLGWNEQFF. Looking up the rest from reference TRBV19 and TRBJ2-1 gives the full variable domain: DGGITQSPKYLFRKEGQNVTLSCEQNLNHDAMYWYRQDPGQGLRLIYYSQIVNDFQKGDIAEGYSVSREKKESFPLTVTSAQKNPTAFYLCASLGWNEQFFGPGTRLTVL.

V is TRBV5-1 and J is TRBJ2-1; TRBD1 aligns across 11 bases. CDR1 and CDR2 from the germline V gene are SGHRS and YFSETQ. This CDR3 is built from 16 residues. Unmatched junction bases numbered 7, after V lost 4 bases and J lost 4 bases. The CDR3 DNA is TGCGCCAGCAGCATTTTAGGACAGGGGGCTTACAATGAGCAGTTCTTC. It yields the protein CASSILGQGAYNEQFF.

The chain carries TRBV5-1 and TRBJ2-3, with D perhaps TRBD1 (7 bases). The CDR3 length is 16 residues. Germline CDR1 and CDR2: SGHRS and YFSETQ. V was clipped by 3 bases and J by 2 bases, with 16 bases between them. The CDR3 protein is CASSWGDRGFTDTQYF. The CDR3 DNA follows: TGCGCCAGCAGCTGGGGGGACAGAGGGTTCACAGATACGCAGTATTTT.

This chain links TRBV14 with TRBJ2-7, with 8 positions matching TRBD1. Trimming took 4 bases from V and 5 from J; bases not matched to a gene: 10. This CDR3 has 15 amino acids. Germline CDR1 is SGHDN and CDR2 is FVKESK. The CDR3 loop is CASSPKRPRGHEQYF. The CDR3 DNA is TGTGCCAGCAGCCCAAAGAGGCCCAGGGGGCACGAGCAGTACTTC.

This sequence joins TRBV7-2 and TRBJ2-1, with TRBD2 matching over 7 bases. The V gene's germline CDR1 is SGHTA and CDR2 FQGNSA. The ends lost 2 bases at V and 5 bases at J; junction bases unmatched: 9. The CDR3 extends over 16 amino acids. As DNA, the CDR3 is TGTGCCAGCAGCTTAAGGACGGGAGGAGCCCACAATGAGCAGTTCTTC. It yields the protein CASSLRTGGAHNEQFF.

This chain connects TRBV28 to TRBJ2-1, with a tentative D call TRBD2 (6 bases). The V end lost 3 bases, the J end lost 7 bases, and 19 bases lay between the germline ends. Per germline, CDR1 MDHEN and CDR2 SYDVKM. CDR3 length equals 16 residues. The CDR3 nucleotides read TGTGCCAGCAGTTTTGAGGGGAGGAGTCCAACGAATGAGCAGTTCTTC. It yields the protein CASSFEGRSPTNEQFF.

This chain uses TRBV6-5 with TRBJ1-2; D is perhaps TRBD1 (5 bases). The CDR3 contains 15 residues. The germline CDR1 and CDR2 sequences are MNHEY and SVGAGI. V lost 10 bases, J lost 0 bases, and 18 bases lay in between. The CDR3, as DNA: TGTGCCACCCAGATGGGGGACGGAACTAACTATGGCTACACCTTC. It translates to CATQMGDGTNYGYTF.

This rearrangement joins TRBV9 to TRBJ1-3; 8 bases fit TRBD1. The germline V gene has CDR1 SGDLS and CDR2 YYNGEE. CDR3 length equals 15 residues. The junction had 7 bases not matched to a gene; V was cut back by 4 bases and J by 4 bases. The chain's CDR3 is CASSPTGGYGNTIYF. In DNA form, the CDR3 reads TGTGCCAGCAGCCCTACAGGGGGGTACGGAAACACCATATATTTT.

V gene TRBV18 combines with J gene TRBJ1-2; a weak D match, TRBD1 (6 bases). In germline, CDR1 is KGHSH, CDR2 LQKENI. The CDR3 length is 15 residues. V lost 2 bases, J lost 8 bases, and 18 bases lay in between. CDR3 DNA sequence: TGTGCCAGCTCACCAGTCGCAGGGGAACTTGACGGCTACACCTTC. Its protein is CASSPVAGELDGYTF.

The V gene is TRBV19, the J gene TRBJ1-2; 7 nucleotides line up with TRBD1. The ends lost 6 bases at V and 4 bases at J; junction bases unmatched: 8. Germline values: CDR1 LNHDA, CDR2 SQIVND (reference sequence). This CDR3 has 14 residues. Written as DNA, the CDR3 is TGTGCCAGTAGCCCGGGACAGAGAATCTATGGCTACACCTTC. Residues: CASSPGQRIYGYTF.

On this clone itself: This specimen includes other DNA sequences encoding the same CDR3. The genes are TRBV19 and TRBJ1-2, with D perhaps matching TRBD1 (5 bases). Trimming stripped 3 bases from V and 0 bases from J, with 8 bases between. This CDR3 is built from 14 residues. CDR1 and CDR2 (germline): LNHDA, SQIVND (reference sequence). The chain's CDR3 is CASSIGTANYGYTF. CDR3 DNA: TGTGCCAGTAGTATCGGGACCGCTAACTATGGCTACACCTTC.

The V and J genes are TRBV5-1 and TRBJ2-5; D not certain. Germline loops: CDR1 SGHRS, CDR2 YFSETQ. This CDR3 comprises 14 residues. The germline V and J ends were trimmed by 5 bases and 1 base, with 12 bases remaining between them. The CDR3 bases are TGCGCCAGCAGTCCCAGAGCGACCCAAGAGACCCAGTACTTC. Amino acid sequence: CASSPRATQETQYF.